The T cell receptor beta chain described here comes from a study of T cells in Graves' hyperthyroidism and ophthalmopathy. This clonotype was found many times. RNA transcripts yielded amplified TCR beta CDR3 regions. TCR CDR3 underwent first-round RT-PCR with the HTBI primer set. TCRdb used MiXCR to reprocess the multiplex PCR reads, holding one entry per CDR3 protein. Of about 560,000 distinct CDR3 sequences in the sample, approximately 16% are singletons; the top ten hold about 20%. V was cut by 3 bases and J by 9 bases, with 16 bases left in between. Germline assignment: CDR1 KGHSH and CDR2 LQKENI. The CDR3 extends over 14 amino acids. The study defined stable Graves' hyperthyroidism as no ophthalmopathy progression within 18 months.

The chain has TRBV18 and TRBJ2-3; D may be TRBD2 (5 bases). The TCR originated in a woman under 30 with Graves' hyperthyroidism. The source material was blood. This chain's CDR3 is CASSPGVSSGTQYF. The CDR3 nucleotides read TGTGCCAGCTCACCGGGAGTATCGAGCGGAACGCAGTATTTT. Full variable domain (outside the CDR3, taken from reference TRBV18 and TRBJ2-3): NAGVMQNPRHLVRRRGQEARLRCSPMKGHSHVYWYRQLPEEGLKFMVYLQKENIIDESGMPKERFSAEFPKEGPSILRIQQVVRGDSAAYFCASSPGVSSGTQYFGPGTRLTVL.